One and the same sample provided the 14 T cell receptor beta chains below, sequenced in a study of technical replicates of blood from several donors. The protocol was immunoSEQ multiplex PCR, while the TCRdb copy is restricted to in-frame clones and leaves out a portion. The repertoire has approximately 76,000 clones, 80% to 90% of them found once; the top ten carry approximately 5%. The sample taken for sequencing was PBMCs. The receptors derive from a human donor in good health. Some clones in this sample may be carry-over from other donors' samples.

The rearrangement links TRBV7-3 to TRBJ1-1; no clear D. Between the trimmed V and J ends, which lost 4 bases and 1 base, there was a span of 7 bases. This CDR3 has 13 amino acids. CDR1 and CDR2 (germline): SGHTA, FQGTGA. The CDR3 DNA is TGTGCCAGCAGCTATAGAAAGAACACTGAAGCTTTCTTT. It is translated as CASSYRKNTEAFF.

The genes are TRBV6-1 and TRBJ1-5; TRBD1 matches 10 bases. The V segment lost 4 bases and the J segment 6 bases; nucleotides outside the gene matches: 6. Germline CDR1 reads MNHNS; CDR2 reads SASEGT. This CDR3 is 15 amino acids long. CDR3 sequence reads: CASSGGTGAVQPQHF. CDR3 DNA sequence: TGTGCCAGCAGTGGGGGGACAGGGGCCGTTCAGCCCCAGCATTTT.

This chain joins TRBV7-9 and TRBJ1-1; 11 bases agree with TRBD1. The germline V gene has CDR1 SEHNR and CDR2 FQNEAQ (reference sequence). The V and J ends lost 5 bases and 3 bases, in that order; junction bases with no gene match: 2. The length of the CDR3 is 14 residues. The CDR3 protein is CASSEGQGDTEAFF. The CDR3 DNA is TGTGCCAGCAGCGAGGGACAGGGGGACACTGAAGCTTTCTTT. Drawing the rest from reference TRBV7-9 and TRBJ1-1, the complete variable domain is DTGVSQNPRHKITKRGQNVTFRCDPISEHNRLYWYRQTLGQGPEFLTYFQNEAQLEKSRLLSDRFSAERPKGSFSTLEIQRTEQGDSAMYLCASSEGQGDTEAFFGQGTRLTVV.

The chain recombines TRBV7-2 with TRBJ1-5, with unresolved D. This CDR3 has 12 amino acids. The germline V gene has CDR1 SGHTA and CDR2 FQGNSA. V lost 2 bases and J 4 bases, leaving 3 bases between the germline ends. The DNA of the CDR3 is TGTGCCAGCAGCTTACAAAATCAGCCCCAGCATTTT. Amino acid sequence: CASSLQNQPQHF.

The chain joins TRBV6-6 to TRBJ2-7, with 8 bases aligning to TRBD1. Germline loops: CDR1 MNHNY, CDR2 SVGAGI (reference sequence). Germline trimming cut 7 bases from V and 3 bases from J; bases unmatched to any gene: 8. The CDR3 spans 14 residues. The CDR3, as DNA: TGTGCCAGCAACGCACCGGGACAGGTCTACGAGCAGTACTTC. This translates into CASNAPGQVYEQYF.

The chain recombines TRBV7-8 with TRBJ2-7; 9 bases are a match to TRBD2. Trimming at V came to 5 bases and at J to 2 bases, leaving 7 bases not matched to a gene. The CDR3 has 15 amino acids. Germline V gene data show CDR1 as SGHVS and CDR2 as FQNEAQ. CDR3 amino acids: CASSPGTSSAYEQYF. The CDR3 coding sequence is TGTGCCAGCAGCCCAGGGACTAGCTCGGCCTACGAGCAGTACTTC.

CDR3 nucleotide sequence: TGCAGCGTTGATTCAGGGGACGGCTACACCTTC. Translating gives CSVDSGDGYTF. The chain joins TRBV29-1 to TRBJ1-2, with a tentative D call TRBD1 (6 bases). With 3 bases removed from V and 8 bases from J, the gap between germline ends came to 10 bases. Per germline, CDR1 SQVTM and CDR2 ANQGSEA. This CDR3 is 11 amino acids long.

The CDR3: CASSGSNRGKNIQYF. The CDR3 nucleotides read TGTGCCAGCAGCGGGTCCAACAGGGGAAAAAACATTCAGTACTTC. V and J are TRBV7-2 and TRBJ2-4; 7 bases agree with TRBD1. V shed 5 bases, J shed 4 bases, and the junction held 8 bases outside the gene matches. Germline lookup yields CDR1 SGHTA and CDR2 FQGNSA. The CDR3 runs to 15 residues.

This chain connects TRBV30 to TRBJ1-1; D may be TRBD1 (6 bases). Germline V gives CDR1 GTSNPN, CDR2 SVGIG (reference sequence). The CDR3 is 12 residues long. Trimming shortened V by 3 bases and J by 11 bases, and 16 bases separated the two germline ends. CDR3 bases: TGTGCCTGGAGGGGGGGGCGGTCGGAGGCTTTCTTT. Its translation is CAWRGGRSEAFF. Looking up the rest from reference TRBV30 and TRBJ1-1 gives the full variable domain: SQTIHQWPATLVQPVGSPLSLECTVEGTSNPNLYWYRQAAGRGLQLLFYSVGIGQISSEVPQNLSASRPQDRQFILSSKKLLLSDSGFYLCAWRGGRSEAFFGQGTRLTVV.

This clone was counted a few times. J is TRBJ1-1 and V is TRBV10-3; D not certain. CDR1 is ENHRY, CDR2 SYGVKD, per germline. Between the trimmed V and J ends, which lost 11 bases and 11 bases, there was a span of 33 bases. This CDR3 region has 16 residues. The CDR3 is CAVDPPGFSGPTGAFF. Written as DNA, the CDR3 is TGTGCCGTTGACCCCCCAGGATTCAGCGGGCCTACCGGGGCTTTCTTT.

The CDR3 reads CASSLSGGAVYEQYF. DNA of the CDR3: TGTGCCAGCTCACTTAGCGGGGGGGCGGTCTACGAGCAGTACTTC. V and J are TRBV18 and TRBJ2-7; 11 nucleotides agree with TRBD2. Germline V lookup: CDR1 KGHSH, CDR2 LQKENI. V lost 4 bases, J lost 3 bases, and 5 bases stayed unmatched. The CDR3 is 15 amino acids.

The chain recombines TRBV7-8 with TRBJ2-2; TRBD2 matches 10 bases. The germline CDR1 and CDR2 sequences are SGHVS and FQNEAQ. The CDR3 spans 16 residues. V gave up 5 bases and J gave up 4 bases; unmatched junction bases: 7. CDR3 nucleotide sequence: TGTGCCAGCAGCCCTTTAGCGGGAGGAATCACCGGGGAGCTGTTTTTT. It codes for CASSPLAGGITGELFF.

The chain combines TRBV30 with TRBJ2-7; the match to TRBD2 covers 9 bases. The CDR3 runs 13 residues. The V and J ends lost 3 bases and 2 bases, in that order; junction bases with no gene match: 2. Germline V gene lookup returns CDR1 GTSNPN and CDR2 SVGIG (reference sequence). In DNA form, the CDR3 reads TGTGCCTGGAGGTTAGCGGGAGCCTACGAGCAGTACTTC. Protein sequence: CAWRLAGAYEQYF.

V and J are TRBV29-1 and TRBJ2-2; a possible D gene is TRBD2 (6 bases). CDR1 is SQVTM and CDR2 is ANQGSEA in the germline V gene. This CDR3 is 16 amino acids long. V lost 3 bases and J 5 bases, leaving 19 bases between the germline ends. The CDR3 DNA reads as TGCAGCGTTGAGGGGGGTACTAACCAGAAGACCGGGGAGCTGTTTTTT. Protein product: CSVEGGTNQKTGELFF.